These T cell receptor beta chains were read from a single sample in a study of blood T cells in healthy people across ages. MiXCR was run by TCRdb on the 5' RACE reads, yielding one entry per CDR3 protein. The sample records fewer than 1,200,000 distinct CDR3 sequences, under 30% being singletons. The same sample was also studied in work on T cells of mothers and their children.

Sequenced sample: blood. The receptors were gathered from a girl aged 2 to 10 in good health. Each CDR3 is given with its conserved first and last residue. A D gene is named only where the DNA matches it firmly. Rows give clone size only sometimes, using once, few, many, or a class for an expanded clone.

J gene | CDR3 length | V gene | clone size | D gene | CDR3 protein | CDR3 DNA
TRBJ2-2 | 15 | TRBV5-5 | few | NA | CASRAGLMNTGELFF | TGTGCCAGCAGGGCGGGACTGATGAACACCGGGGAGCTGTTTTTT
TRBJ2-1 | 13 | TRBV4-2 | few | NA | CASSQYKDNEQFF | TGTGCCAGCAGCCAGTACAAGGACAATGAGCAGTTCTTC
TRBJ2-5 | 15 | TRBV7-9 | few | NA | CASSLGLRGQETQYF | TGTGCCAGCAGCTTAGGCTTACGGGGCCAAGAGACCCAGTACTTC
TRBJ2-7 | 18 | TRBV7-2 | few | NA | CASSSGRSSWTLWYEQYF | TGTGCCAGCAGCTCGGGCCGGTCTAGCTGGACCCTTTGGTACGAGCAGTACTTC
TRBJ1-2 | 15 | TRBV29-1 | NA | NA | CSVNPSIGGNYGYTF | TGCAGCGTTAATCCTTCCATTGGTGGTAACTATGGCTACACCTTC
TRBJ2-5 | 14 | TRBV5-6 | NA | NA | CASSLVQVQETQYF | TGTGCCAGCAGCTTGGTACAGGTCCAAGAGACCCAGTACTTC
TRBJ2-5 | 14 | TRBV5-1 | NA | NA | CASSLMATQETQYF | TGCGCCAGCAGCTTGATGGCTACCCAAGAGACCCAGTACTTC
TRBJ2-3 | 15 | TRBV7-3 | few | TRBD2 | CASSPSGLATDTQYF | TGTGCCAGCAGCCCCTCTGGACTAGCAACAGATACGCAGTATTTT
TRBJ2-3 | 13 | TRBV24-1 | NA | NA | CATKRRPSDTQYF | TGTGCCACCAAACGCAGACCGTCGGATACGCAGTATTTT
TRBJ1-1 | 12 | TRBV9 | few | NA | CASSGVGTEAFF | TGTGCCAGCAGCGGGGTGGGCACTGAAGCTTTCTTT
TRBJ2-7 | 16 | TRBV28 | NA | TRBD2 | CASSQGTSGRDYEQYF | TGTGCCAGCAGTCAAGGGACTAGCGGGAGGGACTACGAGCAGTACTTC
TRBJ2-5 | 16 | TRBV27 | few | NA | CASSLRGQLFVEPQYF | TGTGCCAGCAGTTTAAGAGGACAGCTCTTCGTCGAGCCCCAGTACTTC
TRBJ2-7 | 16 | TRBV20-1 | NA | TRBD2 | CSAQNPGTSGTYEQYF | TGTAGTGCTCAAAACCCCGGGACTAGCGGGACCTACGAGCAGTACTTC